This T cell receptor (beta chain) was captured in a study of Ad26.COV2.S vaccination and SARS-CoV-2 variants. Details on this clone: Its antigen is undetermined.

This table comes from immunoSEQ multiplex PCR, and its TCRdb copy is limited to in-frame clones, with some not included. This table has around 170,000 clones, around nine tenths appearing once. Overall study findings and caveats: Placebo recipients and vaccine recipients were similar in non-spike TCR breadth.

This sequence originates from a human donor who had recovered from COVID-19. Source: peripheral blood, taken after recovery from COVID-19.

CDR3 sequence: CASGLDASPPFF. In DNA, the CDR3 is TGTGCTAGTGGTTTGGATGCGAGTCCCCCTTTCTTT. The chain employs TRBV12-5 and TRBJ1-1, with D hard to call. Germline assignment: CDR1 LGHNT and CDR2 FRNRAP. The CDR3 contains 12 residues. Trimming took off 1 base at V and 12 bases at J, with 12 bases between the two ends.